Listed here are 8 T cell receptor beta chains from one sample, sequenced in a study of T cells in Graves' hyperthyroidism and ophthalmopathy (dated 2019 in TCRdb). Libraries came from multiplex PCR. Instrument on record: Illumina HiSeq 2000. TCR beta CDR3 regions were amplified from RNA transcripts. The first round of RT-PCR for the TCR CDR3 was performed with the HTBI primer set and the Qiagen OneStep RT-PCR kit. In TCRdb, the public reads were trimmed at Q25 with fastp and aligned with MiXCR, with productive beta chains retained. Duplicate CDR3 protein sequences are folded into a single record with the most common DNA and genes. The table for this sample lists 350,000 or so distinct CDR3 sequences; approximately 22% of them were counted only once. Clones ranked in the top ten supply over 40% of the sample. Sequencing was carried out using blood. All receptors come from a woman in her forties or fifties with Graves' hyperthyroidism.

This clonotype was seen many times. The gene calls are TRBV5-1 and TRBJ2-3; D unresolved. The germline V gene has CDR1 SGHRS and CDR2 YFSETQ. The CDR3 spans 14 residues. The V and J ends lost 0 bases and 2 bases respectively, with 7 bases between them. The CDR3 DNA is TGCGCCAGCAGCTTGGCGTTCGCCACAGATACGCAGTATTTT. Translating gives CASSLAFATDTQYF.

This clonotype has ten or more counts. V gene TRBV6-2 or TRBV6-3 combines with J gene TRBJ2-6; D gene uncertain. Looked up from germline, CDR1 is MNHEY and CDR2 is SVGEGT. CDR3 length equals 15 residues. Trimming cost V 5 bases and J 0 bases, with 8 bases left between them. The DNA of the CDR3 is TGTGCCAGCAGTCGGACGGGCTCTGGGGCCAACGTCCTGACTTTC. Translation: CASSRTGSGANVLTF.

V is TRBV29-1 and J is TRBJ2-1; D possibly uses TRBD1 or TRBD2 (5 bases each). The CDR3 totals 12 residues. The V end was cut by 0 bases, the J end by 8 bases, with 8 bases between. Looked up from germline, CDR1 is SQVTM and CDR2 is ANQGSEA. CDR3 in DNA: TGCAGCGTTGAAGAGGGGACCGATGAGCAGTTCTTC. Protein sequence: CSVEEGTDEQFF.

The chain is built from TRBV6-4 and TRBJ2-2; TRBD1 aligns across 7 bases. Germline CDR1 and CDR2: MRHNA and SNTAGT. This CDR3 is built from 14 residues. V dropped 2 bases and J dropped 7; count of bases not matched to a gene: 4. CDR3 DNA sequence: TGTGCCAGCAGTGACCAAGGGGGCATCGGGGAGCTGTTTTTT. It encodes CASSDQGGIGELFF.

The rearrangement links TRBV20-1 to TRBJ2-7; D not certain. The CDR3 has 12 amino acids. CDR1 is DFQATT and CDR2 is SNEGSKA in the germline V gene (reference sequence). V was cut by 2 bases and J by 0 bases, with 5 bases left in between. CDR3 DNA: TGCAGTGCTAGAACAGTCTCCTACGAGCAGTACTTC. Its translation: CSARTVSYEQYF.

The table lists this clonotype with many counts. The rearrangement uses TRBV28 and TRBJ2-5, with TRBD2 matching 12 bases. The CDR3 runs to 15 residues. Germline V gene data show CDR1 as MDHEN and CDR2 as SYDVKM. The trim removed 3 bases at V and 5 bases at J, leaving 4 bases unmatched. The CDR3 bases are TGTGCCAGCAGTTTCCGCGGACTAGCGGGGGAGACCCAGTACTTC. Its translation is CASSFRGLAGETQYF.

The rearrangement joins TRBV4-1 to TRBJ1-2; D not certain. The CDR3 spans 19 residues. Trimming cost V 0 bases and J 7 bases, with 27 bases left between them. Germline assignment: CDR1 MGHRA and CDR2 YSYEKL. This CDR3 reads CASSQDAGRVLSGSFGYTF. In DNA form, the CDR3 reads TGCGCCAGCAGCCAAGATGCGGGGAGGGTATTGAGCGGGTCCTTTGGCTACACCTTC.

This clonotype was counted ten times or more. V usage is TRBV6-2 or TRBV6-3 and J usage is TRBJ2-3, with 8 positions matching TRBD2. With V trimmed by 7 bases and J by 6 bases, 15 bases remained unmatched. The CDR3 has 16 amino acids. Germline V gene data show CDR1 as MNHEY and CDR2 as SVGEGT. The CDR3 DNA reads as TGTGCCAGCATCCAAGGTGGCGGGGGGCCAACCGATACGCAGTATTTT. Its protein is CASIQGGGGPTDTQYF.